This T cell receptor (beta chain) originates from a study of shared clonotypes between healthy human individuals (dated by TCRdb to 2018 to 2021). Notes on the research overall: The cohort comprised a couple of women and a few men aged 18 to 49 years. To increase sequencing depth and limit assay-specific biases, different laboratories used diverse techniques to prepare libraries and sequence TCR repertoires. For each donor, three plates each were used for CD4 naive and CD4 memory, two plates were used for CD8 naive, and one plate was used for CD8 memory. Per donor, leukapheresis produced somewhere between about 0.8 and 9 billion PBMCs. The study deeply sequenced blood TCR repertoires of five healthy adults to estimate repertoire size and the extent of clonotype sharing between individuals. Beyond this particular receptor, the publication reports: Only blood was sampled, and tissue TCR repertoires likely differ from those in blood. Based on pairwise subsampling, the degree of clonotype sharing among donors was expected to be affected by sequencing depth. The small number of donors limited the genetic and exposure-history diversity represented. Across four donors, roughly 5.4% of naive CD4, around 3.3% of naive CD8, under 2.5% of memory CD4, and over 0.35% of memory CD8 clonotypes were shared. Estimated clonotype richness was generally larger for naive than for memory subsets. Incomplete sequencing was indicated by rarefaction of sorted-subset datasets, despite the large sequencing depth. Compared with non-shared clonotypes, the clonotypes found in all four sorted-subset donors had higher generation probabilities.

The junction shows trimming of 1 base on V and 5 bases on J, plus 12 bases between the germline ends. The CDR3 numbers 14 residues from cysteine through phenylalanine. The sequence is cut down to CDR3 DNA, 42 bases in frame from base 1. The germline V gene specifies SGHDT as CDR1 and YYEEEE as CDR2. This clone was observed once. Which antigen it targets is not known. The sample holds no much larger clone one base away, and base qualities are not on file. Other DNA sequences from this sample encode an identical CDR3 as well. Using the deep immunoSEQ assay, TCR CDR3 regions were amplified from genomic DNA by multiplex PCR. Extracted genomic DNA from each cell subset was spread evenly across all wells of several immunoSEQ 96-well plates, with each plate serving as a replicate. Each replicate PCR for sorted subsets received around 0.2 ug genomic DNA, equal to roughly 29,000 T cell genomes. Purified libraries were measured with a Qubit 3.0 fluorometer, size-checked on a Bioanalyzer 2100, and measured again with the KAPA Library Quantification kit. Every immunoSEQ 96-well plate was sequenced on a separate single-read 150-cycle Illumina NextSeq 550 flow cell. The authors' analysis ran thus. Because only junctional sequences without quality scores were contained in the immunoSEQ output, filtering matching that applied to full-length reads could not be performed. To assign V/J genes and CDR3, sequences were annotated against IMGT germline references using PyIR, a Python wrapper for IgBLAST v1.9. Any read was removed if the V/J assignment was weak (E-value above 1e-6), the CDR3 was missing, or the read contained stop codons, out-of-frame junctions, or ambiguous translated residues. V3J clonotypes were defined by identical inferred V gene, J gene, and CDR3 amino acid sequence. Percentage overlap between repertoires was calculated by dividing the number of shared unique clonotypes by the size of the smaller repertoire. Repertoire richness was assessed with RTK rarefaction, the Chao1 estimator, and Recon v2.1 estimates of unobserved clonotypes. Generation probabilities were computed with OLGA for all TCRbeta clonotypes obtained by the gDNA method from several donors. Imported from immuneACCESS, the table was reduced by TCRdb to in-frame sequences with V and J called. These copies leave out some clones; in studies compared against another copy, an unresolved V gene accounts for under half, and the cause of the remainder is not known. V and J calls and clone size are given by that table; D and trimming were obtained from the DNA. The sample contains roughly 2.5 million clones, around nine tenths of them found a single time. The ten most abundant clones make up about 0.13% of the sample.

Donors were healthy HIV-negative adults with no recently reported acute infections or vaccinations. Every donor was a Caucasian adult living in Nashville, Tennessee, USA. CD4+ T cells were enriched by magnetic negative selection; naive cells were then positively selected on CD45RA, and the negative fraction formed the memory subset. Blood was collected by leukapheresis, and PBMCs were isolated by Ficoll-Histopaque density gradient centrifugation and then cryopreserved in liquid nitrogen vapor phase. Analytical flow cytometry was used to check the purity and quantity of each magnetically sorted T cell population. Each sorted fraction had its genomic DNA isolated and then quantified by UV absorbance on a Nanodrop 2000c.

The receptor's source is a man aged 18 to 29 in good health. The source material was naive CD4+ T cells sorted from blood. The label giving this sample's cell subset or site can be read as: CD45RA+ positively selected. The chain is encoded by TRBV5-6 joined to TRBJ2-5; D gene: possibly TRBD1, on 5 matching bases. The base sequence is TGTGCCAGCAGCTTGAGGGGATTAGGGGAGACCCAGTACTTC. The resulting protein is CASSLRGLGETQYF.